This TCR beta chain was documented in a study of shared T cell receptors in the human thymus. Repertoires were generated with immunoSEQ multiplex PCR, while TCRdb's copy carries only in-frame clones and drops some. The repertoire holds under 450,000 clones, with around 95% as singletons. The table lists this clone with a count of one. The ends lost 3 bases at V and 2 bases at J; junction bases unmatched: 4. The germline CDR1 and CDR2 sequences are MGHDK and SYGVNS. The CDR3 loop spans 15 amino acids. This receptor was taken from a human donor. Material: thymocytes. This chain uses TRBV25-1 with TRBJ1-5; the match to TRBD1 covers 7 bases. In DNA form, the CDR3 reads TGTGCCAGCAGTGACGGCCAGGGGGGCAATCAGCCCCAGCATTTT. Amino acid sequence: CASSDGQGGNQPQHF.